The next 9 T cell receptor beta chains were all read from a single sample in a study of T cell responses to AZD1222 COVID-19 vaccine (dated by TCRdb to about 2021). The time point label, as the study defines it: about 28 days (+/-7) after the second vaccine dose. Libraries were prepared through the immunoSEQ multiplex PCR assay. TCRdb stores this immuneACCESS table with in-frame sequences only. Part of the clones is absent; in the studies checked, under half of the shortfall reflects unresolved V genes, and no reason is known for the rest. Recorded for this sample are about 270,000 clones; around 93% of them occurred a single time. Clones ranked in the top ten supply about 0.5% of the sample. Sequencing was performed on peripheral blood, taken 28 days after the second AZD1222 dose. All receptors derive from an adult who received the AZD1222 COVID-19 vaccine.

This sequence joins TRBV2 and TRBJ1-6; D gene unclear. This CDR3 region has 14 residues. Trimming removed 6 bases from V and 8 bases from J, with 14 bases in between. CDR1 SNHLY and CDR2 FYNNEI come from the germline V gene. This CDR3 reads CASSSETGDSPLHF. CDR3 in DNA: TGTGCCAGCAGCTCTGAGACTGGGGATTCACCCCTCCACTTT.

This clone was seen a single time. The V call is TRBV4-3, the J call TRBJ1-4; weak D call: TRBD1 (5 bases). The CDR3 is 15 amino acids. Germline V gene data show CDR1 as LGHNA and CDR2 as YSLEER. Deletions cut 1 base from V and 3 bases from J, with 9 bases between. The CDR3 region is CASSQVGGANEKLFF. In nucleotides, the CDR3 is TGCGCCAGCAGCCAAGTGGGGGGGGCTAATGAAAAACTGTTTTTT.

The chain links TRBV6-4 to TRBJ1-1; no clear D gene. V was cut by 6 bases and J by 3 bases, with 20 bases left in between. The CDR3 runs to 16 residues. Germline CDR1 is MRHNA and CDR2 is SNTAGT. The CDR3 coding sequence is TGTGCCAGCAGGTTTGCCCGCTCGAAGCAGTACACTGAAGCTTTCTTT. Its translation is CASRFARSKQYTEAFF.

The chain uses TRBV5-4 and TRBJ1-2, with 7 nucleotides matching TRBD1. The CDR3 consists of 12 residues. Germline lookup yields CDR1 SGHNT and CDR2 YYREEE (reference sequence). The V gene end was trimmed by 4 bases and the J gene end by 4 bases; junction bases not matched to a gene: 1. The CDR3, as DNA: TGTGCCAGCAGCGGGGACAGCTATGGCTACACCTTC. It codes for CASSGDSYGYTF. Full variable domain (missing parts from reference TRBV5-4 and TRBJ1-2): ETGVTQSPTHLIKTRGQQVTLRCSSQSGHNTVSWYQQALGQGPQFIFQYYREEENGRGNFPPRFSGLQFPNYSSELNVNALELDDSALYLCASSGDSYGYTFGSGTRLTVV.

This clone was detected only once. The rearrangement joins TRBV6-2 or TRBV6-3 to TRBJ1-5, with no clear D. Deletions cut 5 bases from V and 4 bases from J, with 9 bases between. Germline V gene data show CDR1 as MNHEY and CDR2 as SVGEGT. The CDR3 totals 13 residues. DNA for the CDR3: TGTGCCAGCAGTAGAGGATTGAATCAGCCCCAGCATTTT. This codes for CASSRGLNQPQHF.

V gene TRBV5-1 combines with J gene TRBJ2-2, with 9 bases that match TRBD1. The CDR3 runs 14 residues. J lost 8 bases, V lost 7 bases, and 9 bases had no gene match. Per germline, CDR1 SGHRS and CDR2 YFSETQ. The CDR3 reads CASGRDRERGELFF. The CDR3 nucleotides are TGCGCCAGCGGCCGGGACAGGGAACGGGGGGAGCTGTTTTTT.

This sequence joins TRBV7-9 and TRBJ2-7; possible D gene TRBD1, 6 bases. Per the germline V gene, CDR1 is SEHNR and CDR2 is FQNEAQ (reference sequence). Trimming stripped 5 bases from V and 2 bases from J, with 16 bases between. The CDR3 is made up of 15 amino acids. CDR3 in DNA: TGTGCCAGCAGCCCGGGACAAGACGCAACCTACGAGCAGTACTTC. This sequence encodes CASSPGQDATYEQYF.

About this clone: Other DNA sequences in this specimen translate into the identical CDR3. V gene TRBV3-1 (or the pseudogene TRBV3-2) combines with J gene TRBJ1-2; D unresolved. Trimming pared 0 bases from V and 2 bases from J, leaving 7 bases between. In germline, CDR1 is LGHDT, CDR2 YNNKEL (reference sequence). The CDR3 sequence is 14 residues long. The CDR3 region is CASSQDLGNYGYTF. The CDR3 DNA follows: TGTGCCAGCAGCCAAGATTTGGGCAACTATGGCTACACCTTC.

The J gene is TRBJ1-2, the V gene TRBV29-1; 9 nucleotides align to TRBD1. The CDR3 contains 13 residues. V lost 6 bases to trimming and J lost 5 bases; unmatched junction nucleotides: 7. Germline values: CDR1 SQVTM, CDR2 ANQGSEA. The CDR3 reads CSVFGDREYGYTF. The CDR3 DNA sequence: TGCAGCGTCTTTGGGGACAGGGAATATGGCTACACCTTC.